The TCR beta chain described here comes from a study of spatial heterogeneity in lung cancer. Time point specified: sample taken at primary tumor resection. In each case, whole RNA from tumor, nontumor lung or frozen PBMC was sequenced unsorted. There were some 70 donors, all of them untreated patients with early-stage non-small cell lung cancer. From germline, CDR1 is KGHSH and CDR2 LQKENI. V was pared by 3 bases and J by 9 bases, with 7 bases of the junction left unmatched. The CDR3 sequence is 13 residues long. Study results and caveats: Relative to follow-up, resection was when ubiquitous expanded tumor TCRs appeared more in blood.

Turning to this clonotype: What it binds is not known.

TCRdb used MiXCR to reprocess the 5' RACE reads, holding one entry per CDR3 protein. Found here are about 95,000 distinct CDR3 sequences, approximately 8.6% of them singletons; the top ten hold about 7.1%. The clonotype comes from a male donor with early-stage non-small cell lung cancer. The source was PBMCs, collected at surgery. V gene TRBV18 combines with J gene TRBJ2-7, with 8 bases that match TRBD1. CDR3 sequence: CASSPGQGPSQYF. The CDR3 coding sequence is TGTGCCAGCTCACCTGGACAGGGACCGTCGCAGTACTTC.